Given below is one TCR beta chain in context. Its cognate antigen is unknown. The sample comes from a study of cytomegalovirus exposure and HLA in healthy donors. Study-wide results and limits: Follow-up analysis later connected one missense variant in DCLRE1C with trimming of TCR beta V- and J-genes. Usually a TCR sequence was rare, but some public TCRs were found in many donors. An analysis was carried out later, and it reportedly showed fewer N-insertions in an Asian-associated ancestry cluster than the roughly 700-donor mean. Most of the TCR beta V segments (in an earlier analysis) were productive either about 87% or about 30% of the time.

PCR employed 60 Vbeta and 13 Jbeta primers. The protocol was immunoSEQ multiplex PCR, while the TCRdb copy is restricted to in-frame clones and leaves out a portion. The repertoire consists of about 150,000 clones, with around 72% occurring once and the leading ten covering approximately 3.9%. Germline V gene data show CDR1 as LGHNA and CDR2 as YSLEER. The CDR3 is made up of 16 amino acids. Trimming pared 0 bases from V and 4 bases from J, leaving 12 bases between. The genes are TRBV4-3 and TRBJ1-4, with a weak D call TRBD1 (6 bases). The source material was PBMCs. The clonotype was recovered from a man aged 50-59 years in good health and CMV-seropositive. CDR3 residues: CASSQDIGQLNEKLFF. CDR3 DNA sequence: TGCGCCAGCAGCCAAGATATAGGACAGCTTAATGAAAAACTGTTTTTT.